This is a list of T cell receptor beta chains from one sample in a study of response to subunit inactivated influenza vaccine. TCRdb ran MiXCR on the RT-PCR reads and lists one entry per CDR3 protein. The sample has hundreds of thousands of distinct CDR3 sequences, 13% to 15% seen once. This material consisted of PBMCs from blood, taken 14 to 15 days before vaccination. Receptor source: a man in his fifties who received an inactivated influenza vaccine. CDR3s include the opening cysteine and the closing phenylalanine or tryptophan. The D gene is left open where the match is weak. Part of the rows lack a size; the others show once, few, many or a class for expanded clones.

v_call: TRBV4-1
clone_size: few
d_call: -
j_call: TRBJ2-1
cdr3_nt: TGCGCCAGCAGCCAGAGGGACTCCTACAATGAGCAGTTCTTC
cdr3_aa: CASSQRDSYNEQFF

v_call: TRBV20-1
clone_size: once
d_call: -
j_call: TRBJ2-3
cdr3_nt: TGCAGTGCTAGAGATCCCGGCAGGGGATGGACAGATACGCAGTATTTT
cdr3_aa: CSARDPGRGWTDTQYF

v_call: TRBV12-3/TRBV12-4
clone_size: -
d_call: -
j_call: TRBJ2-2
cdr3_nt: TGTGCCAGCGGGCGAGGGGGGAACACCGGGGAGCTGTTTTTT
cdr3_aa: CASGRGGNTGELFF

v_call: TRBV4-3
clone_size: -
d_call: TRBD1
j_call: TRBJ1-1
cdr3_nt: TGCGCCAGCAGCAAGGACAGGGACACTGAAGCTTTCTTT
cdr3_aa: CASSKDRDTEAFF

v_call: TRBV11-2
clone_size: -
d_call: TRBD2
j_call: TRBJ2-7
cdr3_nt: TGTGCCAGCAGCTCGAGCGGGGGGGCCGATGCCTACGAGCAGTACTTC
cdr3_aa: CASSSSGGADAYEQYF

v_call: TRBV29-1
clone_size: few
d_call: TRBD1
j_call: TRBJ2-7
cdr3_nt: TGCAGCGTTGAAGATAGGGAGACAGGGGGCTACGAGCAGTACTTC
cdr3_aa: CSVEDRETGGYEQYF

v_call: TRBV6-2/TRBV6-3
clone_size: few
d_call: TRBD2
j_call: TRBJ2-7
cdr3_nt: TGTGCCAGCAGGCCAAGCGGGAGTATCTACGAGCAGTACTTC
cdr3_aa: CASRPSGSIYEQYF

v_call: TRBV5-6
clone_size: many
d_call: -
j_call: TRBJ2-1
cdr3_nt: TGTGCCAGCAGCTTTGGGTTAATAAATGAGCAGTTCTTC
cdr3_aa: CASSFGLINEQFF

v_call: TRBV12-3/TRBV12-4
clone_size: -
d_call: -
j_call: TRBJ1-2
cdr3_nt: TGTGCCAGCACGAGGAGGGGATCTAACTATGGCTACACCTTC
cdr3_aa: CASTRRGSNYGYTF

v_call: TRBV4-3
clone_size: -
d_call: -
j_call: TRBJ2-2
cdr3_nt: TGCGCCAGCAGCCAAGATCCCGGGGGGAACACCGGGGAGCTGTTTTTT
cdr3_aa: CASSQDPGGNTGELFF

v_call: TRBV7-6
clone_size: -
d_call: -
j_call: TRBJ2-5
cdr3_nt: TGTGCCAGCACCCAGGGGGGGGGGCCCCGGGAGACCCAGTACTTC
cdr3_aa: CASTQGGGPRETQYF

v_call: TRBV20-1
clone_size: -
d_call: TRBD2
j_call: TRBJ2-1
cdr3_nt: TGCAGTGCCGGGAGGGGACCAGGTAACAGTGAGCAGTTCTTC
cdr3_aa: CSAGRGPGNSEQFF

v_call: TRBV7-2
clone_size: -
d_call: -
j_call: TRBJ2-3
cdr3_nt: TGTGCCAGCAGCCCCCAGGTTGGGTACACAGATACGCAGTATTTT
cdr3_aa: CASSPQVGYTDTQYF

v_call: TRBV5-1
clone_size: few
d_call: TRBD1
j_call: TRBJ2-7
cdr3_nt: TGCGCCAGCAGCTTGGCGCCAGGGGGCTCTGTAGCCTACGAGCAGTACTTC
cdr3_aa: CASSLAPGGSVAYEQYF

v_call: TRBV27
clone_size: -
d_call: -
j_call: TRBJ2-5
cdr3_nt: TGTGCCAGCAGTTTACAGTTTCTCCCGGGAGAGACCCAGTACTTC
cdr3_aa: CASSLQFLPGETQYF

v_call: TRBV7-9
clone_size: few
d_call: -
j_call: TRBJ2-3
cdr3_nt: TGTGCCAGCAGCTTAGTTCAGGTTTACGATACGCAGTATTTT
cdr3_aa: CASSLVQVYDTQYF

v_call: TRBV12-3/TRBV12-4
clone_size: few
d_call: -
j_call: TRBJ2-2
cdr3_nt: TGTGCCAGCAGTTTCAGTCTGGTGTTTCCCGGGGAGCTGTTTTTT
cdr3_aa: CASSFSLVFPGELFF

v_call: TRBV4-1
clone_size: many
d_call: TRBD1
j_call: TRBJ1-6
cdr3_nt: TGCGCCAGCTCGGACAGGGGATATAATTCACCCCTCCACTTT
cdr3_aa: CASSDRGYNSPLHF

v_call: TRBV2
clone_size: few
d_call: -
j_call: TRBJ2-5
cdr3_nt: TGTGCCAGCTCCCAAGCTCCGTACCAAGAGACCCAGTACTTC
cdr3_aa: CASSQAPYQETQYF

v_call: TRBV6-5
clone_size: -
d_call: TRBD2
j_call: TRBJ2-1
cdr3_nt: TGTGCCAGCAGATCTCGAGGAGGGGCGGGGGGGAGTGATGAGCAGTTCTTC
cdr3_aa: CASRSRGGAGGSDEQFF

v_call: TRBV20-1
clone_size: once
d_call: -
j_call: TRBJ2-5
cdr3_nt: TGCAGTGCCCTAAGGGGGGGCGGGGCAGGGGCCCAGTACTTC
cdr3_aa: CSALRGGGAGAQYF

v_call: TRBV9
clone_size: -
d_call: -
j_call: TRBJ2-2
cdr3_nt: TGTGCCAGCAGCGTAGGAGTCCGGGACACCGGGGAGCTGTTTTTT
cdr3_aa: CASSVGVRDTGELFF

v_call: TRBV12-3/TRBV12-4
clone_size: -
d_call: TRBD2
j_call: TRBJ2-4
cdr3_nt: TGTGCCAGCAGTTTTACCGGGAGGGCCAAAAACATTCAGTACTTC
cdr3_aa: CASSFTGRAKNIQYF

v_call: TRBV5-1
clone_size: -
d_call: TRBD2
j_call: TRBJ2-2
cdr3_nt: TGCGCCAGCAGCTTGCCTCTAGCGGGGGGTAACACCGGGGAGCTGTTTTTT
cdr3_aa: CASSLPLAGGNTGELFF

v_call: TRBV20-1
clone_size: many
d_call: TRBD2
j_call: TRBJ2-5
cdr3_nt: TGCAGTGCTAGGTTACGGCGGGAGGGTCAAACCCAGTACTTC
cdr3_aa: CSARLRREGQTQYF

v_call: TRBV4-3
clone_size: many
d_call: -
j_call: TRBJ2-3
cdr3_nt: TGCGCCAGCAGCCAAGATTCGGGACCCCAGTATTTT
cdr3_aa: CASSQDSGPQYF

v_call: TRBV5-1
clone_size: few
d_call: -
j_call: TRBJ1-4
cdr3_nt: TGCGCCAGCAGCTCCTCTTATGGGAAAGGGGAAAAACTGTTTTTT
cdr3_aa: CASSSSYGKGEKLFF

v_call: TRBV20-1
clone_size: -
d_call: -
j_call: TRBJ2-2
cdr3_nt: TGCAGTGCTAGAGAGTCTGAAACTAACACCGGGGAGCTGTTTTTT
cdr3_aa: CSARESETNTGELFF

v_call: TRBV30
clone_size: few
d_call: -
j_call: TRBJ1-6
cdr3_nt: TGTGCCTACCGGGACCTATATTCACCCCTCCACTTT
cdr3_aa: CAYRDLYSPLHF

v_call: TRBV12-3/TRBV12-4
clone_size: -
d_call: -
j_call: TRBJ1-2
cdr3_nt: TGTGCCAGCAGTTCGCTACAGGGATATGGCTACACCTTC
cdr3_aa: CASSSLQGYGYTF

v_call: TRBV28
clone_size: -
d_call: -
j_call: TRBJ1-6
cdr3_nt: TGTGCCAGCAGTTCAGATCGCAGCGGATCTGGGTCCCTCCACTTT
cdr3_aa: CASSSDRSGSGSLHF

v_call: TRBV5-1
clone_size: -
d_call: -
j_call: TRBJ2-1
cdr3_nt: TGCGCCAGTTTCGTAAGTCCCGGGACGGTAGGCAATGAGCAGTTCTTC
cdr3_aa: CASFVSPGTVGNEQFF

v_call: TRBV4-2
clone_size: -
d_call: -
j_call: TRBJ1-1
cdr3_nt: TGTGCCAGCAGCCAAGATTTCTATTCGGCAAAAGGGGCTTTCTTT
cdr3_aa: CASSQDFYSAKGAFF

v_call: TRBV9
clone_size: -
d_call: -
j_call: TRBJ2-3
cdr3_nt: TGTGCCAGCAGCGTAGGGGTCGGGGGACCGGATACGCAGTATTTT
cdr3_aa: CASSVGVGGPDTQYF

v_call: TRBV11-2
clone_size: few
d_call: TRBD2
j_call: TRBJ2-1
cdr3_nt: TGTGCCAGCAGCTCCCAAGGACTAGCGGCTTACAATGAGCAGTTCTTC
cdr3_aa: CASSSQGLAAYNEQFF

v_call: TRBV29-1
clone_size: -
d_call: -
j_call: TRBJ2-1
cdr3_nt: TGCAGCGTCGGGGGTCCTAGCTCCTACAATGAGCAGTTCTTC
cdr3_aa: CSVGGPSSYNEQFF

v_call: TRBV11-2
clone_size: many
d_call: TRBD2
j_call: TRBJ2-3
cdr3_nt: TGTGCCAGCAGCTTAAGACTAGCGGGAGGAGGGATCACAGATACGCAGTATTTT
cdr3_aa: CASSLRLAGGGITDTQYF

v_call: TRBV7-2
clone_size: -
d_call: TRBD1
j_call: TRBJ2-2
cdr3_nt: TGTGCCAGCAGCTCAGGGGGCTCGGGCACCGGGGAGCTGTTTTTT
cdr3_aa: CASSSGGSGTGELFF

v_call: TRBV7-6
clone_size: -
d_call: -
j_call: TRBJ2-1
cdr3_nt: TGTGCCAGCAGCCCCCGGCAGGGCCGGGGAGAGCAGTTCTTC
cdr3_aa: CASSPRQGRGEQFF

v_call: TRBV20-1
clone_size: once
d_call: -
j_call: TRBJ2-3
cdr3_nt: TGCAGTGCTGACTCACCCTCCCCGCAGTATTTT
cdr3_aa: CSADSPSPQYF

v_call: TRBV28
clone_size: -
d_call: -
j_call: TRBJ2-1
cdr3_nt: TGTGCCAGCAGTCCCGCGACAGTCCGGGACTCGAATGAGCAGTTCTTC
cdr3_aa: CASSPATVRDSNEQFF

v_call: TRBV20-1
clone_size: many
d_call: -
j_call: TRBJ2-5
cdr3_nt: TGCAGTGCTAGAGATGTTGGGGGTGGGAAGACCCAGTACTTC
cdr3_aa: CSARDVGGGKTQYF

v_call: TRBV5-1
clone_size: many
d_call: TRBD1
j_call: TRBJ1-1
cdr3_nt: TGCGCCAGCAGCTTCGGGGTGGACAGGGCGAACACTGAAGCTTTCTTT
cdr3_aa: CASSFGVDRANTEAFF

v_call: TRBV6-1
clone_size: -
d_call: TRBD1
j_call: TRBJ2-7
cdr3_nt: TGTGCCAGCAGTAAGGGTGCAGGGGGCTTTGGCTACGAGCAGTACTTC
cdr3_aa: CASSKGAGGFGYEQYF

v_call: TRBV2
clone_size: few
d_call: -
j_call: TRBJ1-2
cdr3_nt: TGTGCCAGCAGTGAAACAGGACAGTCCCCTCTTGGCTACACCTTC
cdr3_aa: CASSETGQSPLGYTF

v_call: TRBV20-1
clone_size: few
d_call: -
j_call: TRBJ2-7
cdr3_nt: TGCAGTGCGCCCAATAGGGTAGCTGGACGTGTGGAGCAGTACTTC
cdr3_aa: CSAPNRVAGRVEQYF